Listed below are T cell receptor beta chains from one sample, sequenced in a study of STAT5B mutations in CD4+ large granular lymphocyte leukemia. Method: immunoSEQ multiplex PCR; TCRdb's copy keeps in-frame clones and lacks some. The table has 30,000 to 40,000 clones, 75% to 85% seen once. The source material was CD4+ T cells from blood buffy coats. All receptors derive from a human donor in good health. The conserved cysteine and the conserved F or W are not part of the CDR3 here.

v_call,j_call,cdr3_aa
TRBV4-2,TRBJ2-7,ASSNTVPGYEQY
TRBV6-5,TRBJ2-2,ASHGGGFTGELF
TRBV10-3,TRBJ1-1,AISALRDREAF
TRBV27,TRBJ2-3,ASSLSSWDSTDTQY
TRBV2,TRBJ2-7,ASSERNRGGGRQAVSYEQY
TRBV28,TRBJ1-2,ASSTGGVNYGYT
TRBV5-4,TRBJ2-1,ASSFPAGTGRNEQF
TRBV6-5,TRBJ2-5,ASSSTFRGHETQY
TRBV7-2,TRBJ2-2,ASSSRTGHTGELF
TRBV25-1,TRBJ1-5,ASSGTGSSNQPQH
TRBV5-1,TRBJ2-2,ASSLAPSGNTGELF
TRBV28,TRBJ2-7,ASRKQLYEQY
TRBV16,TRBJ1-2,ASSPRQDGDGYT
TRBV5-1,TRBJ1-1,ASSPAGWTEAF
TRBV2,TRBJ2-7,ASSERTSGYEQY
TRBV7-9,TRBJ2-7,ASSLSGLGTGMGEQY
TRBV6-5,TRBJ2-7,ATRRGTGIDEQY
TRBV14,TRBJ2-7,ASSQEGAGTREQY
TRBV7-9,TRBJ2-3,ASSFRLAAFTDTQC
TRBV9,TRBJ2-7,ASSVGSRDSYEQY
TRBV7-2,TRBJ1-2,ASSLGRDIYYGYT
TRBV11-2,TRBJ1-1,ASSLGQTNTEAF
TRBV2,TRBJ1-2,ASTSGSSYGYT
TRBV27,TRBJ2-5,ASSLVGAGVETQY
TRBV9,TRBJ2-2,ASSVSRPGLAGELF
TRBV10-3,TRBJ2-5,AISQMTSGKETQY
TRBV5-1,TRBJ2-7,ASSSTLAGGTYEQY
TRBV28,TRBJ1-2,ASSWDYGYT
TRBV11-3,TRBJ1-2,ASSLDPGYT